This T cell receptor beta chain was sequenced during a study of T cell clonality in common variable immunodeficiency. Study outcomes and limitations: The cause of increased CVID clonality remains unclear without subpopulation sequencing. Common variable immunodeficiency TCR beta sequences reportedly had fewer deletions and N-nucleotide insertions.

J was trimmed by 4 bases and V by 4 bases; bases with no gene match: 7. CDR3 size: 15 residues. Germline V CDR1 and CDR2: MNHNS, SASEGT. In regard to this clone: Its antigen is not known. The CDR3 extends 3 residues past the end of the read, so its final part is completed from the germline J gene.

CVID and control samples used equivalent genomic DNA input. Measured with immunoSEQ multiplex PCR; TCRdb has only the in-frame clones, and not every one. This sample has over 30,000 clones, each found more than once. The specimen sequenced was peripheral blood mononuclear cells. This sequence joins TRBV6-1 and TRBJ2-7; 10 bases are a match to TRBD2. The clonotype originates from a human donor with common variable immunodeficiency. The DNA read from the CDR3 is TGTGCCAGCAGTGCCCCTAGCGGGAGTCCATACGAG. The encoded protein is CASSAPSGSPYE. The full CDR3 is CASSAPSGSPYEQYF.